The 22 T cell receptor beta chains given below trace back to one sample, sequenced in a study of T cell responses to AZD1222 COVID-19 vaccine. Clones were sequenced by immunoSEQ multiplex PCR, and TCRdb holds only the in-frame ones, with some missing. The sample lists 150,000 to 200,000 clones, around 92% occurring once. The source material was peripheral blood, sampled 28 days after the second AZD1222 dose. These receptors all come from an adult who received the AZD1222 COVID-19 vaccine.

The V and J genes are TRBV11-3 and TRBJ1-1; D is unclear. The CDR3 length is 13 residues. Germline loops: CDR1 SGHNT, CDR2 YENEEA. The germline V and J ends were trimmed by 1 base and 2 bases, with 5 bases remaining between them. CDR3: CASSLVGNTEAFF. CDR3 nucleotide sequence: TGTGCCAGCAGCTTAGTGGGTAACACTGAAGCTTTCTTT.

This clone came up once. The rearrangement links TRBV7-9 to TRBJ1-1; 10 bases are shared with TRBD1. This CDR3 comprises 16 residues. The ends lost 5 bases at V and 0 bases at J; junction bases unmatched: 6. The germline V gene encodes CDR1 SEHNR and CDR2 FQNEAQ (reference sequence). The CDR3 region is CASSARDRGLNTEAFF. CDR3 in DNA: TGTGCCAGCAGCGCCCGGGACAGGGGCCTGAACACTGAAGCTTTCTTT.

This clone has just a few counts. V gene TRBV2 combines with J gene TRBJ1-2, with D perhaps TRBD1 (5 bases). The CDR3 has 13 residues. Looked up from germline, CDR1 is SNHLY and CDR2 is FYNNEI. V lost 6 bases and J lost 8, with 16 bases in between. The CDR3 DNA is TGTGCCAGCAGCTTAGACACAGGAGGGGGCTACACCTTC. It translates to CASSLDTGGGYTF.

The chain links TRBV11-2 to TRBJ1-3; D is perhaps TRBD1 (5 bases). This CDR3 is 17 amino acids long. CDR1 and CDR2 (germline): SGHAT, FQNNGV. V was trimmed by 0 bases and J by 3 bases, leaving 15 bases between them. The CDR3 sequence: CASSLDLRAARGNTIYF. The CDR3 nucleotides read TGTGCCAGCAGCTTAGACCTCAGGGCCGCCCGTGGAAACACCATATATTTT.

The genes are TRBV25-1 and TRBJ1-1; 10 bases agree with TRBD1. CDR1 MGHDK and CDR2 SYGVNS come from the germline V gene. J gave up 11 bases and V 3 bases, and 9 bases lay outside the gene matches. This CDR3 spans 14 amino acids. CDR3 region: CASSDPRQGAVAFF. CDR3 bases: TGTGCCAGCAGTGATCCCCGACAGGGGGCTGTTGCTTTCTTT.

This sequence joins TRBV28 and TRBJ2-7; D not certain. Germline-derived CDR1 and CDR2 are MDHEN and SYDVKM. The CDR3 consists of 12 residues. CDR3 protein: CASRLGSYEQYF. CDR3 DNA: TGTGCTTCTAGATTGGGGTCCTACGAGCAGTACTTC.

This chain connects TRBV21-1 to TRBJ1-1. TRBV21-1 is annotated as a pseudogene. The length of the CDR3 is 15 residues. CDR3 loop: CASSINRREYTEAFF. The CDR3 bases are TGTGCCAGCAGCATCAACAGGAGGGAGTACACTGAAGCTTTCTTT.

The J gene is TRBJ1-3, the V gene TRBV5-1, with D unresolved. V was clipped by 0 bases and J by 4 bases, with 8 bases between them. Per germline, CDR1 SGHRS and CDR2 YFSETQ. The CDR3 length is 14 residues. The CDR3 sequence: CASSLAGGGNTIYF. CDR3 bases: TGCGCCAGCAGCTTGGCCGGCGGAGGAAACACCATATATTTT.

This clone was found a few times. Here the CDR3 DNA reads TGCGCCAGCAGCACGGAGACAGGTCCTAGCGAGCAGTACTTC. This codes for CASSTETGPSEQYF. The rearrangement links TRBV5-1 to TRBJ2-7; D possibly corresponds to TRBD1 (6 bases). The CDR3 runs 14 residues. CDR1 is SGHRS, CDR2 YFSETQ, per germline. Trimming pared 4 bases from V and 6 bases from J, leaving 17 bases between.

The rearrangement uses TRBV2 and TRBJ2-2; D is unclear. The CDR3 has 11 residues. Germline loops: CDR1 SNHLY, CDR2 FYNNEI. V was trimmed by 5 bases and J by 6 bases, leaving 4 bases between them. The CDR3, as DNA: TGTGCCAGCAGTAAATCCGGGGAGCTGTTTTTT. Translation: CASSKSGELFF.

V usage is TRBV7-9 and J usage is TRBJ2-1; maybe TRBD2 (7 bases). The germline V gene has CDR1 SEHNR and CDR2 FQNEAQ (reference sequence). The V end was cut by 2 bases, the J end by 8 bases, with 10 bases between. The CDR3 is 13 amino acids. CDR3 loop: CASSLKGGDEQFF. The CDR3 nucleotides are TGTGCCAGCAGCTTAAAAGGGGGGGATGAGCAGTTCTTC. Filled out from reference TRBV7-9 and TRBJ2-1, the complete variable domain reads DTGVSQNPRHKITKRGQNVTFRCDPISEHNRLYWYRQTLGQGPEFLTYFQNEAQLEKSRLLSDRFSAERPKGSFSTLEIQRTEQGDSAMYLCASSLKGGDEQFFGPGTRLTVL.

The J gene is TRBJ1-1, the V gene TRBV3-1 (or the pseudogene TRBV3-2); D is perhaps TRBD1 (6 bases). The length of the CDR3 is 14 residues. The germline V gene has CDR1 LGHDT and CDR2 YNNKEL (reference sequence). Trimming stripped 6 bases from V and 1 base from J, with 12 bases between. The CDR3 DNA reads TGTGCCAGCAGTTACGAGGGGGGGAACACTGAAGCTTTCTTT. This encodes CASSYEGGNTEAFF.

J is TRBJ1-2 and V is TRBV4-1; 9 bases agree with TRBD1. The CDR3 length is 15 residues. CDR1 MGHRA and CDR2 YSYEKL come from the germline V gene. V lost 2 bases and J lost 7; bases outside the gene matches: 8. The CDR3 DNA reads TGCGCCAGCAGCCAAACGGGACAGGGCTTAGTTGGCTACACCTTC. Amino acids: CASSQTGQGLVGYTF.

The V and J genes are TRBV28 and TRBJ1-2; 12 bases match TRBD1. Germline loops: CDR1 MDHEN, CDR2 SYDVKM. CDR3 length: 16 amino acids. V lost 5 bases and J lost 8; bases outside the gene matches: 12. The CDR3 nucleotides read TGTGCCAGCAGTGTCGGGACAGGGGGCTTTGTCGGAGGCTACACCTTC. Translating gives CASSVGTGGFVGGYTF.

The CDR3 DNA reads as TGTGCCAGCAGGGAGGGACAGATCTCTGGAAACACCATATATTTT. Translated: CASREGQISGNTIYF. This chain links TRBV28 with TRBJ1-3, with 7 bases fitting TRBD1. V was clipped by 6 bases and J by 0 bases; unmatched bases: 5. Germline V gene lookup returns CDR1 MDHEN and CDR2 SYDVKM. The CDR3 runs 15 residues.

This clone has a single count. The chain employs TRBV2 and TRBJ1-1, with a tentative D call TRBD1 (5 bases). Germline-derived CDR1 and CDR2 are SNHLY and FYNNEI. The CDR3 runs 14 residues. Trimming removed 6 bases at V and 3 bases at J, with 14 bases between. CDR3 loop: CASRLGHQYTEAFF. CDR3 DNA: TGTGCCAGCAGACTAGGACACCAATACACTGAAGCTTTCTTT.

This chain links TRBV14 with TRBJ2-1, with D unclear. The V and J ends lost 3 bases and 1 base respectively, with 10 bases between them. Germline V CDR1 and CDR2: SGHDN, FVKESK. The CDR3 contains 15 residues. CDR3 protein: CASSHTPVSYNEQFF. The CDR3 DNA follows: TGTGCCAGCAGCCACACCCCCGTGTCCTACAATGAGCAGTTCTTC.

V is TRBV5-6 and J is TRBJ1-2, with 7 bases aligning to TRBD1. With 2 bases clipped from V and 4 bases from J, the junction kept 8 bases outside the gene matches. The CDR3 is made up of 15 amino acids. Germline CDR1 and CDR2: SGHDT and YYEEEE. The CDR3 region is CASSLQGTGGYGYTF. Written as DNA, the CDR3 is TGTGCCAGCAGCTTACAGGGGACCGGGGGCTATGGCTACACCTTC.

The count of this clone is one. In nucleotides, the CDR3 is TGTGCCAGCAGTTACTCGGGGGGTGTAAAACTGTTTTTT. Translated: CASSYSGGVKLFF. The chain has TRBV6-5 and TRBJ1-4; TRBD1 might be the D (5 bases). This CDR3 region has 13 residues. Deletions cut 0 bases from V and 10 bases from J, with 9 bases between. Germline-derived CDR1 and CDR2 are MNHEY and SVGAGI.

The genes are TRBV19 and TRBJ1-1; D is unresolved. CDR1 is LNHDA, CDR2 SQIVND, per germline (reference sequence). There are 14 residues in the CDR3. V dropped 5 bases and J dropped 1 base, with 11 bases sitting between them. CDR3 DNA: TGTGCCAGTAGTCCACCGGGTTCGAACACTGAAGCTTTCTTT. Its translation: CASSPPGSNTEAFF.

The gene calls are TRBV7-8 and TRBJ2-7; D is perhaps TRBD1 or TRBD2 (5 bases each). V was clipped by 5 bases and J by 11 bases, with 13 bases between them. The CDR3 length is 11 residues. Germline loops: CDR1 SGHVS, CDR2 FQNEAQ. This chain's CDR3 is CASSRGGLEYF. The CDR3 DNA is TGTGCCAGCAGCCGTGGGGGTTTGGAGTACTTC.

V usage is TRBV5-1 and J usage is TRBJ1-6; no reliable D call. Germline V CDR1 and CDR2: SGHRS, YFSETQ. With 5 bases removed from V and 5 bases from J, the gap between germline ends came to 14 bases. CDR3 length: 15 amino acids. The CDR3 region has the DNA TGCGCCAGCAGTCAAGCCGACCTGAATAATTCACCCCTCCACTTT. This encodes CASSQADLNNSPLHF.